The present T cell receptor (beta chain) was sequenced within a study of T cells in Graves' hyperthyroidism and ophthalmopathy. Across the whole study: Peripheral blood was taken when the disease was first diagnosed, before any treatment began.

What was amplified from RNA transcripts were TCR beta CDR3 regions. The HTBI primer set drove a first-round RT-PCR of the TCR CDR3. TCRdb reanalysed the multiplex PCR reads using MiXCR and keeps one entry per CDR3 protein. The profile shows approximately 370,000 distinct CDR3 sequences, about 18% of them singletons. Trimming removed 0 bases from V and 9 bases from J; junction bases left unmatched: 9. CDR3 length equals 17 residues. In germline, CDR1 is SGHRS, CDR2 YFSETQ. This clonotype showed up many times. The sequencing input was blood. The receptor was derived from a woman aged 30 to 39 with Graves' hyperthyroidism that later progressed to Graves' ophthalmopathy. The genes are TRBV5-1 and TRBJ1-6; 10 bases line up with TRBD1. The CDR3 protein is CASSLASSDRGLSPLHF. CDR3 in DNA: TGCGCCAGCAGCTTGGCTTCTTCCGACAGGGGGCTTTCACCCCTCCACTTT.